A selection of T cell receptor beta chains follows, all from one sample in a study of T cell changes during pregnancy in multiple sclerosis. Profiled with immunoSEQ multiplex PCR; TCRdb holds only in-frame clones, not every one. Of approximately 100,000 clones in the sample, about 89% were seen once. Sample: peripheral blood, taken after pregnancy. The receptors come from a female donor with multiple sclerosis, enrolled in a pregnancy study. CDR3s include the opening cysteine and the closing phenylalanine or tryptophan. The order of the fields is D gene, clone size, V gene, J gene, CDR3 DNA, CDR3 protein. D genes are given only for firm matches. Expanded clones get a size class; other rows say once, few or many, or leave the size out.

TRBD1	NA	TRBV7-8	TRBJ1-2	TGTGCCAGCAGATCGACATTGTGGGACAGGCGGGCTAACTATGGCTACACCTTC	CASRSTLWDRRANYGYTF
NA	NA	TRBV5-1	TRBJ2-5	TGCGCCAGCAGCTTGGGGCAGGAGACCCAGTACTTC	CASSLGQETQYF
TRBD1	NA	TRBV18	TRBJ1-2	TGTGCCAGCTCACCGGGACAGGGGTTTTGGGGCTACACCTTC	CASSPGQGFWGYTF
TRBD2	NA	TRBV19	TRBJ2-7	TGTGCCAGTAGTAAGGGAGGTCGCGGGGGAGCCGGCTACGAGCAGTACTTC	CASSKGGRGGAGYEQYF
NA	NA	TRBV15	TRBJ1-2	TGTGCCACCAGCCCGGGAGGACGGGGGGGCTTTGGCTACACCTTC	CATSPGGRGGFGYTF
TRBD1	once	TRBV30	TRBJ2-7	TGTGCCTGGAGTGTAAGTGGCAGGGGGCACGGCGAGCAGTACTTC	CAWSVSGRGHGEQYF
NA	NA	TRBV5-4	TRBJ1-5	TGTGCAGCGGGACAAGACAATCAGCCCCAGCATTTT	CAAGQDNQPQHF
NA	NA	TRBV13	TRBJ2-5	TGTGCCAGCAGCTTGCGGACTATACAAGAGACCCAGTACTTC	CASSLRTIQETQYF
TRBD1	NA	TRBV27	TRBJ2-7	TGTGCCAGCAGTGGGACAGGGGGCTACGAGCAGTACTTC	CASSGTGGYEQYF
NA	NA	TRBV7-3	TRBJ1-2	TGTGCCAGCAGCCCTAACGCACAGGTCGACTATGGCTACACCTTC	CASSPNAQVDYGYTF
TRBD1	NA	TRBV10-2	TRBJ1-5	TGCGCCAGCAGTGAGATTTGGGGGACAGGGGGCAAGCCCCAGCATTTT	CASSEIWGTGGKPQHF